These 23 T cell receptor beta chains originate from one sample sequenced in a study of T cell responses to AZD1222 COVID-19 vaccine. TCRdb's copy holds only in-frame clones and misses some; the assay was immunoSEQ multiplex PCR. The data show some 130,000 clones, with approximately 87% seen just once and 3% to 4% held by the top ten. The material was peripheral blood, obtained on day 0 of AZD1222 vaccination. Every receptor here comes from an adult in good health.

The J gene is TRBJ1-6, the V gene TRBV21-1; the D call in the table, TRBD1, was not verified against the DNA. TRBV21-1 is an annotated pseudogene. CDR3 length equals 13 residues. The CDR3 coding sequence is TGTGCCAGCAGCCAGAGACAGACTTCACCCCTCCACTTT. Protein: CASSQRQTSPLHF.

This clone showed up just once. The chain links TRBV10-3 to TRBJ2-7; TRBD2 aligns across 13 bases. CDR3 length equals 13 residues. V shed 7 bases, J shed 5 bases, and the junction held 2 bases outside the gene matches. Per germline, CDR1 ENHRY and CDR2 SYGVKD. CDR3 amino acids: CAIKTSGGDEQYF. The CDR3 DNA sequence: TGTGCCATCAAAACTAGCGGGGGGGACGAGCAGTACTTC.

V gene TRBV5-4 combines with J gene TRBJ2-5; D uncertain. CDR3 length: 15 residues. CDR1 SGHNT and CDR2 YYREEE come from the germline V gene (reference sequence). V gave up 1 base and J gave up 5 bases, with 15 bases separating them. CDR3 sequence: CASSLRSRATETQYF. CDR3 nucleotides: TGTGCCAGCAGCTTGAGGTCCAGAGCCACGGAGACCCAGTACTTC.

This chain joins TRBV29-1 and TRBJ1-1; no clear D gene. The V end was cut by 6 bases, the J end by 4 bases, with 9 bases between. The CDR3 is 11 residues long. CDR1 and CDR2 (germline): SQVTM, ANQGSEA. The CDR3 loop reads CSVGGSTEAFF. CDR3 in DNA: TGCAGCGTGGGAGGTAGCACTGAAGCTTTCTTT.

V usage is TRBV4-3 and J usage is TRBJ2-3, with a weak D call TRBD2 (5 bases). Germline CDR1 is LGHNA and CDR2 is YSLEER. This CDR3 is 14 amino acids long. V was clipped by 4 bases and J by 2 bases, with 10 bases between them. The CDR3 DNA reads as TGCGCCAGCAGCCTGGGCGGGTTCACAGATACGCAGTATTTT. Translated, it gives CASSLGGFTDTQYF.

This CDR3 is CASSVVGRSYGYTF. CDR3 DNA sequence: TGTGCCAGCAGCGTAGTCGGCAGAAGCTATGGCTACACCTTC. The chain carries TRBV9 and TRBJ1-2, with no clear D. Trimming shortened V by 0 bases and J by 4 bases, and 10 bases separated the two germline ends. Germline V gives CDR1 SGDLS, CDR2 YYNGEE. The CDR3 has 14 residues.

V gene TRBV9 combines with J gene TRBJ1-6; D gene unclear. Germline V gene lookup returns CDR1 SGDLS and CDR2 YYNGEE. The CDR3 totals 14 residues. Trimming left V 3 bases short and J 0 bases short, with 4 bases between. The CDR3 here is CASSESSYNSPLHF. DNA for the CDR3: TGTGCCAGCAGCGAGAGCTCCTATAATTCACCCCTCCACTTT.

The CDR3 here is CASSYDLGRSSDEQYF. DNA for the CDR3: TGTGCCAGCAGTTACGACCTTGGACGGAGTAGTGACGAGCAGTACTTC. The V call is TRBV6-6, the J call TRBJ2-7, with D unresolved. V was clipped by 2 bases and J by 5 bases, with 19 bases between them. The CDR3 sequence is 16 residues long. The germline V gene has CDR1 MNHNY and CDR2 SVGAGI (reference sequence).

The chain employs TRBV6-4 and TRBJ2-2, with 8 bases aligning to TRBD1. Germline V gene sequence: CDR1 MRHNA, CDR2 SNTAGT. The CDR3 covers 15 residues. J gave up 5 bases and V 3 bases, and 5 bases lay outside the gene matches. CDR3 region: CASSEQGEATGELFF. The CDR3 DNA reads TGTGCCAGCAGTGAACAGGGGGAGGCTACCGGGGAGCTGTTTTTT.

This clone was observed a single time. The genes are TRBV5-1 and TRBJ2-5, with D tentatively TRBD2 (5 bases). The germline CDR1 and CDR2 sequences are SGHRS and YFSETQ. Deletions cut 4 bases from V and 4 bases from J, with 11 bases between. This CDR3 comprises 13 residues. CDR3 loop: CASSEPGLETQYF. Written as DNA, the CDR3 is TGCGCCAGCAGCGAACCGGGGTTAGAGACCCAGTACTTC.

The rearrangement joins TRBV5-1 to TRBJ1-6; tentative D call: TRBD1 (5 bases). Germline assignment: CDR1 SGHRS and CDR2 YFSETQ. CDR3 length: 16 amino acids. The ends were cut back, 1 base at V and 5 bases at J, with 13 bases in the middle. In DNA form, the CDR3 reads TGCGCCAGCAGCTTGATCTCTGGAGGGGATAATTCACCCCTCCACTTT. Translated: CASSLISGGDNSPLHF.

The chain carries TRBV10-3 and TRBJ1-4; tentative D call: TRBD1 (5 bases). Germline V gene data show CDR1 as ENHRY and CDR2 as SYGVKD. V gave up 2 bases and J gave up 7 bases, with 17 bases separating them. This CDR3 contains 16 residues. The CDR3 coding sequence is TGTGCCATCAGTGAGGGAAAGACTGGGGCAAGTGAAAAACTGTTTTTT. The encoded protein is CAISEGKTGASEKLFF.

This chain links TRBV7-2 with TRBJ1-1, with 8 bases fitting TRBD1. V lost 1 base to trimming and J lost 9 bases; unmatched junction nucleotides: 10. This CDR3 comprises 15 residues. Germline CDR1 SGHTA, CDR2 FQGNSA. CDR3 bases: TGTGCCAGCAGCTTAGAGGGGACAGGTCAGGCAAAAGCTTTCTTT. Its protein product is CASSLEGTGQAKAFF. The full variable domain, its missing parts supplied by reference TRBV7-2 and TRBJ1-1, is GAGVSQSPSNKVTEKGKDVELRCDPISGHTALYWYRQSLGQGLEFLIYFQGNSAPDKSGLPSDRFSAERTGGSVSTLTIQRTQQEDSAVYLCASSLEGTGQAKAFFGQGTRLTVV.

The chain has TRBV4-1 and TRBJ2-5, with D perhaps given as TRBD1 or TRBD2 (6 bases each). Germline CDR1 and CDR2: MGHRA and YSYEKL. This CDR3 region has 17 residues. V lost 0 bases and J lost 2, with 16 bases in between. CDR3 residues: CASSQDPRGAQQETQYF. The DNA of the CDR3 is TGCGCCAGCAGCCAAGATCCTAGGGGGGCTCAACAAGAGACCCAGTACTTC.

This sequence joins TRBV12-3 or TRBV12-4 and TRBJ2-2; D call uncertain. Trimming cost V 4 bases and J 15 bases, with 12 bases left between them. CDR3 length equals 11 residues. CDR3 amino acids: CASSSAYTVFF. In DNA form, the CDR3 reads TGTGCCAGCAGTTCCGCCTATACGGTGTTTTTT.

Only one count was recorded for this clone. The chain recombines TRBV11-2 with TRBJ1-5, with D possibly matching TRBD1 (5 bases). CDR3 length: 14 amino acids. V lost 2 bases and J lost 8, with 13 bases in between. Germline-derived CDR1 and CDR2 are SGHAT and FQNNGV. The CDR3 is CASSLSLGGEPQHF. CDR3 in DNA: TGTGCCAGCAGCTTAAGCCTCGGGGGGGAGCCCCAGCATTTT.

The chain has TRBV6-5 and TRBJ2-7; D ambiguous. Trimming shortened V by 0 bases and J by 4 bases, and 16 bases separated the two germline ends. Germline assignment: CDR1 MNHEY and CDR2 SVGAGI. This CDR3 is built from 16 residues. The CDR3: CASSYSPDMGSYEQYF. DNA for the CDR3: TGTGCCAGCAGTTACTCACCTGACATGGGGTCGTACGAGCAGTACTTC.

The V call is TRBV12-3 or TRBV12-4, the J call TRBJ1-2; no clear D. The CDR3 has 13 residues. V was trimmed by 5 bases and J by 3 bases, leaving 10 bases between them. The CDR3 coding sequence is TGTGCCAGCAGTGAGCTACCCCACTATGGCTACACCTTC. It codes for CASSELPHYGYTF.

The chain carries TRBV7-8 and TRBJ2-3; D gene uncertain. From germline, CDR1 is SGHVS and CDR2 FQNEAQ. V gave up 5 bases and J gave up 2 bases, with 8 bases separating them. The CDR3 length is 13 residues. Here the CDR3 reads CASSRTNTDTQYF. The CDR3 DNA is TGTGCCAGCAGCCGCACTAACACAGATACGCAGTATTTT.

This chain uses TRBV6-4 with TRBJ1-2; no definite D call. V was pared by 8 bases and J by 2 bases, with 15 bases between. This CDR3 comprises 14 residues. The germline gives CDR1 MRHNA, CDR2 SNTAGT. The CDR3 DNA reads as TGTGCCAGCTCCTCCGCCGAGCGCAACTATGGCTACACCTTC. This gives the protein CASSSAERNYGYTF.

The V and J genes are TRBV2 and TRBJ1-4; TRBD1 matches 7 bases. The CDR3 is 17 residues long. The V and J ends lost 2 bases and 4 bases, in that order; junction bases with no gene match: 10. The germline V gene has CDR1 SNHLY and CDR2 FYNNEI. The DNA of the CDR3 is TGTGCCAGCAGTGAAAACAGGGGCCTATCGGTTAATGAAAAACTGTTTTTT. Encoded protein: CASSENRGLSVNEKLFF.

A few counts support this clone. V and J are TRBV6-1 and TRBJ2-7; 9 bases are shared with TRBD1. CDR3 size: 16 residues. J lost 2 bases, V lost 3 bases, and 8 bases had no gene match. CDR1 is MNHNS and CDR2 is SASEGT in the germline V gene. The CDR3 coding sequence is TGTGCCAGCAGTGACCACAACAGGGGGCGCACCTACGAGCAGTACTTC. It translates to CASSDHNRGRTYEQYF.

This chain connects TRBV3-1 (or the pseudogene TRBV3-2) to TRBJ2-5; D ambiguous. Germline assignment: CDR1 LGHDT and CDR2 YNNKEL (reference sequence). The V and J ends lost 0 bases and 9 bases respectively, with 14 bases between them. This CDR3 region has 14 residues. DNA for the CDR3: TGTGCCAGCAGCCAAGATTCCAGCCTTTTGGCCCAGTACTTC. It encodes CASSQDSSLLAQYF.